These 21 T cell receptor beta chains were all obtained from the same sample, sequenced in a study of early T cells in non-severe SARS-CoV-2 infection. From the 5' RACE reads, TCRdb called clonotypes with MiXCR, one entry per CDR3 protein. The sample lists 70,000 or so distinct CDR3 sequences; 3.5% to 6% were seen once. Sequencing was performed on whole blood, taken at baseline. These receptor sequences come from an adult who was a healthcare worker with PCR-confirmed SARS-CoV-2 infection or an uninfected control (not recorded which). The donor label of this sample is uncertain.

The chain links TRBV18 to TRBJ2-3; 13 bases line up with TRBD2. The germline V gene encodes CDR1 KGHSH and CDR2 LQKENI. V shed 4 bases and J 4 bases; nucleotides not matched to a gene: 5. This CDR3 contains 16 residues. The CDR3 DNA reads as TGTGCCAGCTCACTGACTAGCGGGGGGCCCGCAGATACGCAGTATTTT. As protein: CASSLTSGGPADTQYF.

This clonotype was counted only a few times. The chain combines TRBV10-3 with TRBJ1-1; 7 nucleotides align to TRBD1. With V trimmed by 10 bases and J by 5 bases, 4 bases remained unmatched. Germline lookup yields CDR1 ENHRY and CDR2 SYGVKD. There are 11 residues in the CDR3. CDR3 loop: CASGTETEAFF. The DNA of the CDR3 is TGTGCCAGTGGGACAGAGACTGAAGCTTTCTTT.

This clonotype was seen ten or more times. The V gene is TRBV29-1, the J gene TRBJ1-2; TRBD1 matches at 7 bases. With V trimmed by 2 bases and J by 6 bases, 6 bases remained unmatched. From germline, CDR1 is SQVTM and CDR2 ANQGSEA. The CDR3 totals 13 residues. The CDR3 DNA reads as TGCAGCGTTGAACTTCCAGGGGGTGATGGCTACACCTTC. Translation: CSVELPGGDGYTF.

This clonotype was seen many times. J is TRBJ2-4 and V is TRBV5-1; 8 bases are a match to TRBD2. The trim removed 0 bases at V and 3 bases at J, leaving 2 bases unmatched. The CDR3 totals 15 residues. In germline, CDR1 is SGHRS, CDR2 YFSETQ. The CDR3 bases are TGCGCCAGCAGCTTGGGTAGCGGGGACAAAAACATTCAGTACTTC. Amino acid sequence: CASSLGSGDKNIQYF.

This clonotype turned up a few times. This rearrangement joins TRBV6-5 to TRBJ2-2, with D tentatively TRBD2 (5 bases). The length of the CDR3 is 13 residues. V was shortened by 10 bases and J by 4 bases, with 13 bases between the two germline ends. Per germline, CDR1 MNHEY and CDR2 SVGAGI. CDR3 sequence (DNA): TGTGCCACCAAGGAGGCTCTCACCGGGGAGCTGTTTTTT. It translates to CATKEALTGELFF.

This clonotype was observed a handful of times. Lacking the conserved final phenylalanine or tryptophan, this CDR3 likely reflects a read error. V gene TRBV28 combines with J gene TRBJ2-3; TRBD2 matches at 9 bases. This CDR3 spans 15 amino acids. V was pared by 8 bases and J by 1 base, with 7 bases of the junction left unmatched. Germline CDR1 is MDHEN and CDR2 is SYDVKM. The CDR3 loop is CASDQRGDGTDTQYL. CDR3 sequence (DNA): TGTGCCAGCGATCAGCGGGGGGATGGCACAGATACGCAGTATCTT.

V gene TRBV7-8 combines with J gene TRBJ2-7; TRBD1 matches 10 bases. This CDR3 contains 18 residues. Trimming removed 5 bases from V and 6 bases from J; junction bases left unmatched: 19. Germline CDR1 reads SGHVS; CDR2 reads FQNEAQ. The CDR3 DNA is TGTGCCAGCAGCCCCAAAGCGGGGGTAGGGACAGGGGCTGGCGAGCAGTACTTC. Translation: CASSPKAGVGTGAGEQYF.

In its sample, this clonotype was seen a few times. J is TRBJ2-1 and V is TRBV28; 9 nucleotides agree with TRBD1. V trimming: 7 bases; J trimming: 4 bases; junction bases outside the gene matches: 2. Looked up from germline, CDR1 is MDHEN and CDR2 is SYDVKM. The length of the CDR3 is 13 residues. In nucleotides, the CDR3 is TGTGCCAGCAAGGGACAGGGTTACAATGAGCAGTTCTTC. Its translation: CASKGQGYNEQFF.

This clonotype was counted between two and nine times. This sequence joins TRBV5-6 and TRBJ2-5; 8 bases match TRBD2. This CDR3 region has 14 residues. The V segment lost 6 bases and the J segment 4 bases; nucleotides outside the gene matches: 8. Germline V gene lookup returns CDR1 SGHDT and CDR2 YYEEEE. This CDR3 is CASTPGTRIETQYF. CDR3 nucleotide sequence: TGTGCCAGCACCCCCGGGACTAGAATAGAGACCCAGTACTTC.

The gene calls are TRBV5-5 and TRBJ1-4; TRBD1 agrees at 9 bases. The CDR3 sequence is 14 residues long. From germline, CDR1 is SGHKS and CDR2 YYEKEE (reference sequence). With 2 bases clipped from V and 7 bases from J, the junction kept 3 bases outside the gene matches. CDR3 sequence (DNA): TGTGCCAGCAGCTTACAGGGGGCCGGTGAAAAACTGTTTTTT. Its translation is CASSLQGAGEKLFF.

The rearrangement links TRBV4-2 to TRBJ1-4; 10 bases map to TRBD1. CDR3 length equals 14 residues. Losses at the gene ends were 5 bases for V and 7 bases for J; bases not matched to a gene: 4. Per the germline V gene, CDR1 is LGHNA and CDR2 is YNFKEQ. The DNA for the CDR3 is TGTGCCAGCAGCTCGGACAGGGGGGGTGAAAAACTGTTTTTT. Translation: CASSSDRGGEKLFF.

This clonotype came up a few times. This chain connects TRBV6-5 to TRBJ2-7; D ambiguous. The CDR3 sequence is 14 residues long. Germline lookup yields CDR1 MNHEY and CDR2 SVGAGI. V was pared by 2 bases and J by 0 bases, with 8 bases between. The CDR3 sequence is CASSYGRLSYEQYF. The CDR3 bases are TGTGCCAGCAGTTACGGGCGCCTCTCCTACGAGCAGTACTTC.

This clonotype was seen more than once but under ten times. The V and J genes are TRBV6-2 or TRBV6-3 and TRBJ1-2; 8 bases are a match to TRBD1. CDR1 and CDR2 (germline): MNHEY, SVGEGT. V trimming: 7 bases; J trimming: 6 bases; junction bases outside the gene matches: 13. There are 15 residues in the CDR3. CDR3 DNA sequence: TGTGCCAGCAACGCCCCGGGACAGGTCTTTAATGGCTACACCTTC. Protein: CASNAPGQVFNGYTF.

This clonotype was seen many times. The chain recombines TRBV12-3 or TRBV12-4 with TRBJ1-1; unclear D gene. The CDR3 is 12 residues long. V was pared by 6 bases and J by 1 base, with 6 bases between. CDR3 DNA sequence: TGTGCCAGCAGCCATACGAACACTGAAGCTTTCTTT. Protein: CASSHTNTEAFF.

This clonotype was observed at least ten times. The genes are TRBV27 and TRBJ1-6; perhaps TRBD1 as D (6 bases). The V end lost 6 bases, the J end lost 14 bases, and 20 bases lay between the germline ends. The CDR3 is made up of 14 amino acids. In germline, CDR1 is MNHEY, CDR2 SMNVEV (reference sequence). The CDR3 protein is CASSHDDRPGSLHF. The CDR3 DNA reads TGTGCCAGCAGCCACGATGACAGGCCGGGGTCCCTCCACTTT.

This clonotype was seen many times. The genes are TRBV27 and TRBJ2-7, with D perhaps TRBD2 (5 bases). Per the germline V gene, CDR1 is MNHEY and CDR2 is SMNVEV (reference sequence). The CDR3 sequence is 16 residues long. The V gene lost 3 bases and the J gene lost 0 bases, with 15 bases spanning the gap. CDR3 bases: TGTGCCAGCAGTTTCGGAGGTACCCCAACCTCCTACGAGCAGTACTTC. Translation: CASSFGGTPTSYEQYF.

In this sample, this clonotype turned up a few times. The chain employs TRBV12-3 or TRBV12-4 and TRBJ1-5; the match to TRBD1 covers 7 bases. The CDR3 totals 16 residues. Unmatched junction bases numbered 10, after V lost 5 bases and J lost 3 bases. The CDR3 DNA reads TGTGCCAGCAGTCCACAGGGGTCCGGACTCAATCAGCCCCAGCATTTT. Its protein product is CASSPQGSGLNQPQHF.

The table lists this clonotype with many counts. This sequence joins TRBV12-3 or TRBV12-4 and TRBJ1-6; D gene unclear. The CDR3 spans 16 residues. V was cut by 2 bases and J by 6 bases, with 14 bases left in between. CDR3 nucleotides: TGTGCCAGCAGTTTACTGGGCCTTGGTATTAATTCACCCCTCCACTTT. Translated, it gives CASSLLGLGINSPLHF.

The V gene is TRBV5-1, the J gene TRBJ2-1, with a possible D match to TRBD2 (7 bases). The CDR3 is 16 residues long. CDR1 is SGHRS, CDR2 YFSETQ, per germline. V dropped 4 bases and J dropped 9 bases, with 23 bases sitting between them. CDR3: CASSRGLSGDSSEQFF. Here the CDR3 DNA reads TGCGCCAGCAGCAGGGGGTTGAGCGGGGATTCGAGTGAGCAGTTCTTC.

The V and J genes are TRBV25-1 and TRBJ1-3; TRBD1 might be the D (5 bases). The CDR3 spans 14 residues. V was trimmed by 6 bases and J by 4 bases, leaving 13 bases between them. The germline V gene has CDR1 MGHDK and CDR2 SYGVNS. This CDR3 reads CASRDTGKGNTIYF. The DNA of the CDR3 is TGTGCCAGCAGGGACACTGGGAAAGGAAACACCATATATTTT. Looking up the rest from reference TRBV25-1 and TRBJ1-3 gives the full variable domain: EADIYQTPRYLVIGTGKKITLECSQTMGHDKMYWYQQDPGMELHLIHYSYGVNSTEKGDLSSESTVSRIRTEHFPLTLESARPSHTSQYLCASRDTGKGNTIYFGEGSWLTVV.

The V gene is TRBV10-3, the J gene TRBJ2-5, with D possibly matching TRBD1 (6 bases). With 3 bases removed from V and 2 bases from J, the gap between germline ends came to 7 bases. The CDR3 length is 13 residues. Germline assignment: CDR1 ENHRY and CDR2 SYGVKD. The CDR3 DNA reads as TGTGCCATCAGTGACGGACAGCAAGAGACCCAGTACTTC. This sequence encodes CAISDGQQETQYF.